This T cell receptor beta chain was profiled in a study of pediatric ulcerative colitis. V lost 6 bases and J 6 bases, leaving 20 bases between the germline ends. CDR3 size: 15 residues. Per the germline V gene, CDR1 is SNHLY and CDR2 is FYNNEI. Study results and limitations: No controls had the two rectal clonotypes shared by ulcerative colitis patients.

The assay was run at survey level. Sequencing was performed with immunoSEQ multiplex PCR; in TCRdb, only in-frame clones are kept and a portion is missing. The sample yields about 32,000 clones, roughly four fifths seen once. Before the diagnostic colonoscopy, ulcerative colitis patients were free of immunosuppressive medication. Concerning this clone: The antigen is not known.

The clonotype originates from a boy younger than 18 with severe ulcerative colitis. Sequencing used blood. This chain joins TRBV2 and TRBJ1-1, with a tentative D call TRBD1 (6 bases). CDR3 nucleotides: TGTGCCAGCAGAGCACAGGGAGTCGGGCTAGCTGAAGCTTTCTTT. This encodes CASRAQGVGLAEAFF. The whole variable domain, filled in from reference TRBV2 and TRBJ1-1, reads EPEVTQTPSHQVTQMGQEVILRCVPISNHLYFYWYRQILGQKVEFLVSFYNNEISEKSEIFDDQFSVERPDGSNFTLKIRSTKLEDSAMYFCASRAQGVGLAEAFFGQGTRLTVV.